One and the same sample provided the 13 T cell receptor beta chains below, sequenced in a study of STAT5B mutations in CD4+ large granular lymphocyte leukemia. Generated by immunoSEQ multiplex PCR, the TCRdb table keeps only in-frame clones and is missing some. This table holds 31,000 or so clones, around four fifths found once. Specimen: CD4+ T cells from blood buffy coats. These receptors were taken from a human donor in good health.

The chain links TRBV6-6 to TRBJ2-1, with D perhaps TRBD2 (5 bases). Trimming removed 5 bases at V and 4 bases at J, with 12 bases between. The CDR3 is made up of 14 amino acids. Germline loops: CDR1 MNHNY, CDR2 SVGAGI (reference sequence). CDR3 sequence: CASSPKTSYNEQFF. CDR3 DNA: TGTGCCAGCAGTCCTAAAACTAGTTACAATGAGCAGTTCTTC.

V and J are TRBV27 and TRBJ1-2; D might be TRBD1 (5 bases). This CDR3 has 17 amino acids. Trimming shortened V by 4 bases and J by 0 bases, and 18 bases separated the two germline ends. Germline assignment: CDR1 MNHEY and CDR2 SMNVEV (reference sequence). The CDR3 bases are TGTGCCAGCAGTTCCTCGAAAGGGACGTCGGCTAACTATGGCTACACCTTC. Its protein is CASSSSKGTSANYGYTF.

This sequence joins TRBV11-3 and TRBJ1-2, with 7 bases lining up with TRBD1. The germline CDR1 and CDR2 sequences are SGHNT and YENEEA. This CDR3 region has 14 residues. The V gene end was trimmed by 4 bases and the J gene end by 4 bases; junction bases not matched to a gene: 6. Here the CDR3 DNA reads TGTGCCAGCAGCTCCAGGGGGATGAGCTATGGCTACACCTTC. Translated: CASSSRGMSYGYTF. The complete variable domain, with remaining parts taken from reference TRBV11-3 and TRBJ1-2, reads EAGVVQSPRYKIIEKKQPVAFWCNPISGHNTLYWYLQNLGQGPELLIRYENEEAVDDSQLPKDRFSAERLKGVDSTLKIQPAELGDSAVYLCASSSRGMSYGYTFGSGTRLTVV.

The V gene is TRBV15, the J gene TRBJ2-1; D call uncertain. This CDR3 region has 17 residues. Germline V gene data show CDR1 as LNHNV and CDR2 as YYDKDF (reference sequence). Trimming left V 0 bases short and J 0 bases short, with 12 bases between. The CDR3 here is CATSRDHTLHSYNEQFF. CDR3 in DNA: TGTGCCACCAGCAGAGATCATACTTTACACTCCTACAATGAGCAGTTCTTC.

The CDR3 protein is CASSQTSWAGGSYNEQFF. CDR3 nucleotide sequence: TGTGCCAGCAGTCAGACGTCTTGGGCGGGGGGCTCCTACAATGAGCAGTTCTTC. This chain links TRBV2 with TRBJ2-1; 8 bases line up with TRBD2. V gave up 5 bases and J gave up 0 bases; unmatched junction bases: 12. The CDR3 is 18 residues long. Germline V lookup: CDR1 SNHLY, CDR2 FYNNEI.

The genes are TRBV13 and TRBJ2-4; TRBD1 agrees at 8 bases. This CDR3 spans 15 amino acids. The V gene end was trimmed by 5 bases and the J gene end by 8 bases; junction bases not matched to a gene: 11. The germline V gene has CDR1 PRHDT and CDR2 FYEKMQ (reference sequence). The CDR3 DNA sequence: TGTGCCAGCAGCAAAGCCCGGACAGGGTGGGACATTCAGTACTTC. Translating it yields CASSKARTGWDIQYF.

The chain combines TRBV5-4 with TRBJ2-3; perhaps TRBD2 as D (7 bases). The germline gives CDR1 SGHNT, CDR2 YYREEE (reference sequence). CDR3 length: 15 amino acids. V lost 3 bases, J lost 0 bases, and 11 bases lay in between. Here the CDR3 reads CASSWGGRSTDTQYF. DNA of the CDR3: TGTGCCAGCAGCTGGGGGGGCCGGAGCACAGATACGCAGTATTTT.

The chain combines TRBV27 with TRBJ2-5; no reliable D call. Germline loops: CDR1 MNHEY, CDR2 SMNVEV (reference sequence). With 6 bases removed from V and 5 bases from J, the gap between germline ends came to 13 bases. The CDR3 loop spans 13 amino acids. CDR3 loop: CASSVKGMETQYF. The CDR3 bases are TGTGCCAGCAGCGTAAAAGGAATGGAGACCCAGTACTTC.

The V and J genes are TRBV2 and TRBJ2-5, with D unclear. The CDR3 has 12 amino acids. Germline V gives CDR1 SNHLY, CDR2 FYNNEI. Between the trimmed V and J ends, which lost 6 bases and 5 bases, there was a span of 10 bases. CDR3 nucleotide sequence: TGTGCCAGCAGCGACTCATGGGAGACCCAGTACTTC. This gives the protein CASSDSWETQYF. The complete variable domain, with remaining parts taken from reference TRBV2 and TRBJ2-5, reads EPEVTQTPSHQVTQMGQEVILRCVPISNHLYFYWYRQILGQKVEFLVSFYNNEISEKSEIFDDQFSVERPDGSNFTLKIRSTKLEDSAMYFCASSDSWETQYFGPGTRLLVL.

The V and J genes are TRBV11-2 and TRBJ2-2; D not certain. The V gene's germline CDR1 is SGHAT and CDR2 FQNNGV. V lost 5 bases and J lost 4, with 5 bases in between. The CDR3 extends over 12 amino acids. CDR3 in DNA: TGTGCCAGCAGCCCGGCCACCGGGGAGCTGTTTTTT. The encoded protein is CASSPATGELFF.

The chain recombines TRBV5-4 with TRBJ2-3; the D is unclear. The CDR3 is made up of 15 amino acids. V dropped 1 base and J dropped 1 base, with 10 bases sitting between them. Germline V CDR1 and CDR2: SGHNT, YYREEE (reference sequence). The CDR3 DNA reads TGTGCCAGCAGCTTGTATTCTCTTGGCACAGATACGCAGTATTTT. Protein product: CASSLYSLGTDTQYF.

The sample holds a few counts of this clone. The gene calls are TRBV7-9 and TRBJ2-1; 13 nucleotides agree with TRBD2. This CDR3 is built from 15 residues. Germline CDR1 reads SEHNR; CDR2 reads FQNEAQ (reference sequence). The trim removed 0 bases at V and 9 bases at J, leaving 2 bases unmatched. The CDR3 reads CASSLALAGGGEQFF. In DNA form, the CDR3 reads TGTGCCAGCAGCTTAGCACTAGCGGGAGGGGGTGAGCAGTTCTTC.

The rearrangement links TRBV13 to TRBJ1-6; D remains ambiguous. The CDR3 length is 17 residues. Germline CDR1 and CDR2: PRHDT and FYEKMQ (reference sequence). V lost 0 bases and J 8 bases, leaving 17 bases between the germline ends. CDR3 in DNA: TGTGCCAGCAGCTTAGGCCCCAGGACGATGATCGATTCACCCCTCCACTTT. Its protein product is CASSLGPRTMIDSPLHF.